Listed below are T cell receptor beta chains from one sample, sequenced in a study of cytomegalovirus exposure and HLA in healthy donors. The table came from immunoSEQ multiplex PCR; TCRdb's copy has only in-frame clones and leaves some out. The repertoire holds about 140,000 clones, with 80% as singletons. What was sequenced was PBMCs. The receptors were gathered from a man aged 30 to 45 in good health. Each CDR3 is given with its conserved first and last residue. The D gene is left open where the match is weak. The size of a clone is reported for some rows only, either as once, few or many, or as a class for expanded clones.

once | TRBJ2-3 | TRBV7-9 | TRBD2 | TGTGCCAGCAGCCCACACGCGGCGGGAGGCCCCTATAGCACAGATACGCAGTATTTT | CASSPHAAGGPYSTDTQYF
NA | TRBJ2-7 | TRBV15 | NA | TGTGCCACCAGCAGTGGCGGTCCCCCCGGGTACGAGCAGTACTTC | CATSSGGPPGYEQYF
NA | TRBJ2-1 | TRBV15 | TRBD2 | TGTGCCACCATTGGGACTACAACCTACAATGAGCAGTTCTTC | CATIGTTTYNEQFF
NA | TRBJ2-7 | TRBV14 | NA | TGTGCCAGCAGCCCCCGCCCGGGGATCTACGAGCAGTACTTC | CASSPRPGIYEQYF
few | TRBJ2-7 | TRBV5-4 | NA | TGTGCCAGCAGCTTGACAGGTGGCTTCGAGCAGTACTTC | CASSLTGGFEQYF
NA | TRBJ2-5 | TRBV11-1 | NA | TGTGCCAGCAGCCCGCTCGGGGGGCTGGAGACCCAGTACTTC | CASSPLGGLETQYF
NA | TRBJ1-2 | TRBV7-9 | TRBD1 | TGTGCCAGCAGCTCTGGACAGGCCAACTATGGCTACACCTTC | CASSSGQANYGYTF
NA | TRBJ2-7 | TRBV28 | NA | TGTGCCAGCAGTCCTATCTCTAGGGGCCCCTACGAGCAGTACTTC | CASSPISRGPYEQYF
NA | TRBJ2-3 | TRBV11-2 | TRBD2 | TGTGCCAGCAGCCCGACAGGGCCCTCGGGACTAGCCCTACAGGATACGCAGTATTTT | CASSPTGPSGLALQDTQYF
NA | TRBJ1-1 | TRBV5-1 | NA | TGCGCCAGCAGCTTGGGGACAGTGGGCTGGGACACTGAAGCTTTCTTT | CASSLGTVGWDTEAFF
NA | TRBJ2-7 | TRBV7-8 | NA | TGTGCCAGCACCATCGTCGGGTCAGGGTCCCCCTACGAGCAGTACTTC | CASTIVGSGSPYEQYF
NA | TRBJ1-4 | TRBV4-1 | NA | TGCGCCAGCAGCCAGGGTCAGGGGCCGTTGGAAAAACTGTTTTTT | CASSQGQGPLEKLFF
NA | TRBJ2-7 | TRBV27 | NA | TGTGCCACCCAGACCACCGGGGGTTACGAGCAGTACTTC | CATQTTGGYEQYF
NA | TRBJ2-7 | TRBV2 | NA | TGTGCCAGCAGTGACCTTGAGCAGTACTTC | CASSDLEQYF
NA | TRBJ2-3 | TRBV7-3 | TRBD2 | TGTGCCAGCAGCTTAAGCGGGAGTACAGATACGCAGTATTTT | CASSLSGSTDTQYF
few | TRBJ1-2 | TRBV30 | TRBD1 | TGTGCCTGGAGTGACGGGACAGGGAATGGCTACACCTTC | CAWSDGTGNGYTF
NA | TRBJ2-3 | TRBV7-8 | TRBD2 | TGTGCCAGCAGTTCACTAGCGGGAGGCACAGATACGCAGTATTTT | CASSSLAGGTDTQYF
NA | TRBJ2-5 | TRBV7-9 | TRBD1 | TGTGCCAGCGGGCAAGGGGGCGTTTTGGCTCACACCCAGTACTTC | CASGQGGVLAHTQYF
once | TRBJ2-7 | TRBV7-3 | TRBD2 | TGTGCCAGCAGCTTATTAGCGGGAACCTACGAGCAGTACTTC | CASSLLAGTYEQYF
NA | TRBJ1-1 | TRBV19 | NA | TGTGCCAGTAGGGAGAGACAGGTCTCCCCGAACACTGAAGCTTTCTTT | CASRERQVSPNTEAFF
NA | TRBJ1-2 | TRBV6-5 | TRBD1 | TGTGCCAGCAGTTATTCAGGGGGCGCGGGCTATGGCTACACCTTC | CASSYSGGAGYGYTF
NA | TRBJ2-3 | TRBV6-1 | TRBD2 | TGTGCCAGCAGTGAAAGGTTTCTAGCGGGACCCACAGATACGCAGTATTTT | CASSERFLAGPTDTQYF
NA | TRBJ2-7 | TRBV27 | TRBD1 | TGTGCCAGCAGTCGGAGCTTGGCGGACAGGGTAAAGGAGCAGTACTTC | CASSRSLADRVKEQYF
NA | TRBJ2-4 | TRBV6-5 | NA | TGTGCCAGCAGTTTACGGGGCGCGGGGAACATTCAGTACTTC | CASSLRGAGNIQYF
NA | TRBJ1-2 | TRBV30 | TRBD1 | TGTGCCTGGAGTGTACAGGGGGCAACTCTAGATGGCTACACCTTC | CAWSVQGATLDGYTF
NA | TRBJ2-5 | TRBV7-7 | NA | TGTGCTAGCAGCAGAGCTGGCCGGGGCCAAGAGACCCAGTACTTC | CASSRAGRGQETQYF
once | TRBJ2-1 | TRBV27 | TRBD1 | TGTGCCAGCAGAATAGGACAGGGGCCCTACAATGAGCAGTTCTTC | CASRIGQGPYNEQFF
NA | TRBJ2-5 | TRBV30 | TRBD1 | TGTGCCTGGGGGACAGGGCCTGGAGAGACCCAGTACTTC | CAWGTGPGETQYF
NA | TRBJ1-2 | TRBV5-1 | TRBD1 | TGCGCCAGCTCAATGGCGGGACAGAAGCAATATGGCTACACCTTC | CASSMAGQKQYGYTF
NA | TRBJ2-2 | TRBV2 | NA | TGTGCCAGCAGTACGTTAGTGGGGGAGCTGTTTTTT | CASSTLVGELFF
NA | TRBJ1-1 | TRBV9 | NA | TGTGCCAGCAGCGTACCGGTCGGACAGAACACTGAAGCTTTCTTT | CASSVPVGQNTEAFF
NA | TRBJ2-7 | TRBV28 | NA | TGTGCCAGCAGTTTATCCAGTCGGGGGACTGATCCCTACGAGCAGTACTTC | CASSLSSRGTDPYEQYF
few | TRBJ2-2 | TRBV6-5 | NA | TGTGCCAGCAGTTACGGTACGGACAGACACACCGGGGAGCTGTTTTTT | CASSYGTDRHTGELFF
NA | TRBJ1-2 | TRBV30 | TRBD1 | TGTGCCTGGGACAGGGGCCAGGGCTACACCTTC | CAWDRGQGYTF
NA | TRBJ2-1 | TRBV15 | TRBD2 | TGTGCCACCAGCCCGGGGACTAGCGGGACGTACAATGAGCAGTTCTTC | CATSPGTSGTYNEQFF
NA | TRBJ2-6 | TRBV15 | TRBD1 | TGTGCCACCGCAGCCGGGACAGGGTTCACTGGGGCCAACGTCCTGACTTTC | CATAAGTGFTGANVLTF
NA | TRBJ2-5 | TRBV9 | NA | TGTGCCAGCAGCCCACCTTCACGGGAGACCCAGTACTTC | CASSPPSRETQYF
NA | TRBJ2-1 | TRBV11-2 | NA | TGTGCCAGCAGCTTAACTCTATACAATGAGCAGTTCTTC | CASSLTLYNEQFF
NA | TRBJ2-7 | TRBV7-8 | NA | TGTGCCAGCAGCTTATCAGGCCAGGAAAGCGAGCAGTACTTC | CASSLSGQESEQYF
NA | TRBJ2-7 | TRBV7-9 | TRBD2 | TGTGCCAGCAGCCGGACTAGCGGGAGGGTCGACGAGCAGTACTTC | CASSRTSGRVDEQYF
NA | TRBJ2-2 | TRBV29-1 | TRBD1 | TGCAGCGTGGGACAGGCGAACACCGGGGAGCTGTTTTTT | CSVGQANTGELFF
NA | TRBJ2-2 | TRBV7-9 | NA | TGTGCCAGCAGCTTAGGTCCCTCTGCCGGGGAGCTGTTTTTT | CASSLGPSAGELFF
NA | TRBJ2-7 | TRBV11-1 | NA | TGTGCCAGCAGCCCAGGACAGAGATCCTACGAGCAGTACTTC | CASSPGQRSYEQYF
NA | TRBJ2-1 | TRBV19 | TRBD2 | TGTGCCACCTGGGGCGTAGCGGGTCAATACAATGAGCAGTTCTTC | CATWGVAGQYNEQFF
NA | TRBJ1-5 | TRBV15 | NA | TGTGCCACCAGGTCCTTTGGTAGCGTGGGCAATCAGCCCCAGCATTTT | CATRSFGSVGNQPQHF
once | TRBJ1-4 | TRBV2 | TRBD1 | TGTGCCAGCAGTGTACAGGGGGCCAATGAAAAACTGTTTTTT | CASSVQGANEKLFF
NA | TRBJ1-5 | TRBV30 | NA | TGTGCCTGGAGCACACAGGGAGATCAGCCCCAGCATTTT | CAWSTQGDQPQHF
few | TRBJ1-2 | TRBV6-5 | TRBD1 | TGTGCCAGCAGTTACGGGCAGGGGGCGGGGGGCTACACCTTC | CASSYGQGAGGYTF
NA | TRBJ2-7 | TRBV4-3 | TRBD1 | TGCGCCAGCAGCCAAGATGGGACAGGAACCCCCTACGAGCAGTACTTC | CASSQDGTGTPYEQYF
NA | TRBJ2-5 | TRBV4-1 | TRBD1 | TGCGCCAGCAGCCTCGGACAGGGCCGCCAAGAGACCCAGTACTTC | CASSLGQGRQETQYF